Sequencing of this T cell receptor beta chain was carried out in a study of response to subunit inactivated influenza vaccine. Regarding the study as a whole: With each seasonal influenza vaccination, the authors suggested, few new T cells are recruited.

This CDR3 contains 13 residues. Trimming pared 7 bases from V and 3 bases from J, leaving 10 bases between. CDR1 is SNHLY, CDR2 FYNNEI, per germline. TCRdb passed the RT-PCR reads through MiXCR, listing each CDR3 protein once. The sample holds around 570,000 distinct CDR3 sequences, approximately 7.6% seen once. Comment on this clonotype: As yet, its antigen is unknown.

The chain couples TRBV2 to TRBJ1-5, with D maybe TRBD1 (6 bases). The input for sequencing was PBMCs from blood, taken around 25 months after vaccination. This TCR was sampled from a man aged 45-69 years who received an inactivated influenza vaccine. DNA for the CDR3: TGTGCCAGCACCACAGGGATCAATCAGCCCCAGCATTTT. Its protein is CASTTGINQPQHF.